The 21 T cell receptor beta chains given below trace back to one sample, sequenced in a study of OX40 agonist ivuxolimab in advanced cancers. Assay used: immunoSEQ multiplex PCR; TCRdb lists only in-frame clones, some missing. The data show under 60,000 clones, with 80% to 90% seen just once and about 48% held by the top ten. The sample was CD4+ or CD8+ T cells sorted from blood, taken in a trial of the OX40 agonist ivuxolimab. The receptor set was obtained from an adult with an advanced solid tumor such as melanoma, head and neck, liver or kidney cancer.

This chain links TRBV28 with TRBJ2-1; 8 bases are shared with TRBD1. Germline CDR1 MDHEN, CDR2 SYDVKM. J gave up 5 bases and V 3 bases, and 0 bases lay outside the gene matches. There are 13 residues in the CDR3. The CDR3 coding sequence is TGTGCCAGCAGTTTCAGGGGGCACAATGAGCAGTTCTTC. It yields the protein CASSFRGHNEQFF.

The chain recombines TRBV5-5 with TRBJ2-7; D ambiguous. Germline values: CDR1 SGHKS, CDR2 YYEKEE (reference sequence). V gave up 4 bases and J gave up 4 bases, with 18 bases separating them. The CDR3 loop spans 15 amino acids. CDR3 residues: CASSPDAALGYEQYF. For the CDR3, the DNA is TGTGCCAGCAGCCCGGATGCAGCTTTGGGGTACGAGCAGTACTTC.

The rearrangement uses TRBV2 and TRBJ2-2, with 8 bases lining up with TRBD1. The CDR3 has 15 amino acids. CDR1 is SNHLY, CDR2 FYNNEI, per germline. V gave up 8 bases and J gave up 4 bases; unmatched junction bases: 9. This CDR3 is CASVTGQAGTGELFF. The CDR3, as DNA: TGTGCCAGCGTAACGGGACAGGCTGGCACCGGGGAGCTGTTTTTT.

For this clone: The same CDR3 is also encoded by other DNA sequences in this sample. The chain joins TRBV5-1 to TRBJ2-3; the D is unclear. V dropped 0 bases and J dropped 2 bases, with 4 bases sitting between them. The CDR3 contains 13 residues. Per the germline V gene, CDR1 is SGHRS and CDR2 is YFSETQ. DNA for the CDR3: TGCGCCAGCAGCTTGGGATCCACAGATACGCAGTATTTT. The encoded protein is CASSLGSTDTQYF.

Only a few counts were recorded for this clone. The chain joins TRBV11-3 to TRBJ1-4, with D tentatively TRBD1 (5 bases). The CDR3 sequence is 13 residues long. Deletions cut 6 bases from V and 13 bases from J, with 18 bases between. CDR1 and CDR2 from the germline V gene are SGHNT and YENEEA. CDR3 nucleotides: TGTGCCAGCAGTCAACTTGTAGGGGAGACACTGTTTTTT. This codes for CASSQLVGETLFF.

The table lists this clone with a count of one. The chain employs TRBV7-2 and TRBJ1-3; perhaps TRBD1 as D (5 bases). V lost 5 bases to trimming and J lost 7 bases, with 12 bases between them. Germline lookup yields CDR1 SGHTA and CDR2 FQGNSA. This CDR3 is 13 amino acids long. DNA of the CDR3: TGTGCCAGCAGCCCCAGGGTACAGAACACCATATATTTT. Protein sequence: CASSPRVQNTIYF.

The rearrangement joins TRBV5-1 to TRBJ2-7; the match to TRBD1 covers 9 bases. The germline V gene encodes CDR1 SGHRS and CDR2 YFSETQ. This CDR3 comprises 15 residues. Trimming cost V 6 bases and J 3 bases; bases outside gene matches: 10. CDR3 DNA: TGCGCCAGCACCCTGACCGGGACAGGGATCTACGAGCAGTACTTC. Protein: CASTLTGTGIYEQYF.

The CDR3 DNA reads TGTGCCAGCAGTTACGGTTTAGGCGGGGAGCTGTTTTTT. It is translated as CASSYGLGGELFF. V is TRBV6-5 and J is TRBJ2-2; D is undetermined. The length of the CDR3 is 13 residues. V lost 2 bases, J lost 7 bases, and 8 bases lay in between. In germline, CDR1 is MNHEY, CDR2 SVGAGI.

This clone was seen a single time. This sequence joins TRBV7-6 and TRBJ2-3, with a weak D call TRBD2 (7 bases). Germline V gene data show CDR1 as SGHVS and CDR2 as FNYEAQ. This CDR3 has 15 residues. Trimming stripped 0 bases from V and 5 bases from J, with 12 bases between. The CDR3 sequence is CASSLAGGPGDTQYF. The DNA of the CDR3 is TGTGCCAGCAGCTTAGCGGGGGGGCCGGGAGATACGCAGTATTTT.

This clone is a singleton in its sample. The chain employs TRBV11-1 and TRBJ1-2; TRBD1 matches at 7 bases. Germline CDR1 reads SGHAT; CDR2 reads FQDESV (reference sequence). This CDR3 contains 13 residues. J lost 6 bases, V lost 5 bases, and 6 bases had no gene match. The CDR3 spells CASSPSDRDGYTF. CDR3 nucleotides: TGTGCCAGCAGCCCCTCCGACAGGGATGGCTACACCTTC.

V is TRBV30 and J is TRBJ2-6; D ambiguous. The CDR3 contains 14 residues. Germline V gene sequence: CDR1 GTSNPN, CDR2 SVGIG (reference sequence). Trimming cost V 1 base and J 0 bases, with 4 bases left between them. The DNA for the CDR3 is TGTGCCTGGAGTGGGGGCTCTGGGGCCAACGTCCTGACTTTC. Its protein product is CAWSGGSGANVLTF.

This rearrangement joins TRBV29-1 to TRBJ1-2; perhaps TRBD1 as D (5 bases). Germline loops: CDR1 SQVTM, CDR2 ANQGSEA. V lost 2 bases and J 6 bases, leaving 13 bases between the germline ends. CDR3 size: 13 residues. CDR3 nucleotides: TGCAGCGTTGAAATCTCCAGGGACCATGGCTACACCTTC. It yields the protein CSVEISRDHGYTF.

The J gene is TRBJ2-7, the V gene TRBV9; 8 bases line up with TRBD1. Germline V CDR1 and CDR2: SGDLS, YYNGEE. V trimming: 4 bases; J trimming: 1 base; junction bases outside the gene matches: 7. The CDR3 length is 15 residues. CDR3 residues: CASSFGTGGSYEQYF. CDR3 nucleotides: TGTGCCAGCAGCTTTGGGACAGGAGGTTCCTACGAGCAGTACTTC.

The chain links TRBV5-4 to TRBJ1-6, with a possible D match to TRBD1 (6 bases). The CDR3 is 14 residues long. V lost 4 bases and J 4 bases, leaving 9 bases between the germline ends. Per the germline V gene, CDR1 is SGHNT and CDR2 is YYREEE (reference sequence). The DNA of the CDR3 is TGTGCCAGCAGCGTAGACAGGTATAATTCACCCCTCCACTTT. It is translated as CASSVDRYNSPLHF.

V usage is TRBV9 and J usage is TRBJ1-3, with 8 nucleotides matching TRBD1. Germline V gene sequence: CDR1 SGDLS, CDR2 YYNGEE. The CDR3 extends over 15 amino acids. J lost 0 bases, V lost 4 bases, and 3 bases had no gene match. The CDR3 region is CASSSGTGSGNTIYF. The DNA of the CDR3 is TGTGCCAGCAGCTCTGGGACAGGCTCTGGAAACACCATATATTTT.

The V call is TRBV7-3, the J call TRBJ2-1, with 12 bases lining up with TRBD2. The CDR3 length is 18 residues. Germline CDR1 is SGHTA and CDR2 is FQGTGA. V lost 2 bases, J lost 3 bases, and 8 bases stayed unmatched. The DNA for the CDR3 is TGTGCCAGCAGCTTATTGCCTAGCGGGAGGGGCCTCTACAATGAGCAGTTCTTC. As protein: CASSLLPSGRGLYNEQFF.

Written as DNA, the CDR3 is TGTGCCAGCAGTGAAGCGGCGACAGGGAGGTCGGATCAGCCCCAGCATTTT. Its translation: CASSEAATGRSDQPQHF. The chain has TRBV6-1 and TRBJ1-5, with 7 bases identical to TRBD1. After removal of 0 bases from V and 5 bases from J, the junction contained 10 bases not matched to a gene. This CDR3 spans 17 amino acids. Germline CDR1 and CDR2: MNHNS and SASEGT.

The V and J genes are TRBV9 and TRBJ2-1, with 7 positions matching TRBD2. From germline, CDR1 is SGDLS and CDR2 YYNGEE. V shed 5 bases and J 8 bases; nucleotides not matched to a gene: 13. This CDR3 region has 15 residues. CDR3 in DNA: TGTGCCAGCAGTCCCGGGAGCGGGGTGTTCGATGAGCAGTTCTTC. Its protein is CASSPGSGVFDEQFF.

This clone was seen a few times. J is TRBJ1-2 and V is TRBV6-1; 9 bases are shared with TRBD1. The CDR3 loop spans 17 amino acids. The J segment lost 4 bases and the V segment lost 0 bases, leaving 9 bases of the junction unmatched. Germline CDR1 MNHNS, CDR2 SASEGT. CDR3 residues: CASSEAGWTGDAYGYTF. The CDR3 nucleotides are TGTGCCAGCAGTGAAGCGGGGTGGACAGGGGACGCCTATGGCTACACCTTC.

The chain recombines TRBV4-1 with TRBJ1-3; D gene unclear. Germline lookup yields CDR1 MGHRA and CDR2 YSYEKL. V shed 1 base and J shed 0 bases, with 7 bases lying between them. The CDR3 is made up of 15 amino acids. In DNA, the CDR3 is TGCGCCAGCAGCCAAGTGGCGAGCTCTGGAAACACCATATATTTT. Protein: CASSQVASSGNTIYF.

This chain uses TRBV11-3 with TRBJ1-4; the D gene is possibly TRBD1 (5 bases). Germline assignment: CDR1 SGHNT and CDR2 YENEEA. CDR3 length: 15 amino acids. V dropped 0 bases and J dropped 5 bases, with 10 bases sitting between them. CDR3 in amino acids: CASSLDEGLNEKLFF. In nucleotides, the CDR3 is TGTGCCAGCAGCTTAGATGAGGGACTGAATGAAAAACTGTTTTTT.